The T cell receptor beta chain described here comes from a study of Ad26.COV2.S vaccination and SARS-CoV-2 variants. Findings and limits, study-wide: Vaccine and placebo groups showed comparable non-spike TCR breadth. Spike-specific CD8+ and CD4+ T cell responses reportedly showed substantial breadth after vaccination.

This CDR3 is 17 amino acids long. Germline V gives CDR1 LGHNA, CDR2 YSLEER. V was cut by 0 bases and J by 0 bases, with 15 bases left in between. With regard to this clone: Its antigen remains unidentified.

Profiled with immunoSEQ multiplex PCR; TCRdb holds only in-frame clones, not every one. This table holds around 140,000 clones, roughly 85% found once. Source: peripheral blood, taken after recovery from COVID-19. The clonotype originates from a human donor who had recovered from COVID-19. V and J are TRBV4-3 and TRBJ2-7; possibly TRBD2 for D (5 bases). DNA for the CDR3: TGCGCCAGCAGCCAAGATCACGGGAACACCCCCTCCTACGAGCAGTACTTC. Translated: CASSQDHGNTPSYEQYF.